Listed below are T cell receptor beta chains from one sample, sequenced in a study of cytomegalovirus exposure and HLA in healthy donors. Produced via immunoSEQ multiplex PCR; TCRdb's table is partial and in-frame only. The sample shows 210,000 or so clones, just over 75% of them seen only once. Sample: PBMCs. The receptors were gathered from a man between 18 and 29 years old in good health and CMV-seronegative. Both conserved end residues are part of each CDR3. A D gene is named only where the DNA matches it firmly. Size is omitted from some rows. Given values are once, few, many or a class for expanded clones.

len: 17; d_gene: TRBD1; j_gene: TRBJ2-1; abundance: .; v_gene: TRBV27; CDR3aa: CASGTRGLPRAYNEQFF; CDR3nt: TGTGCCAGCGGAACGAGGGGGCTCCCTAGGGCCTACAATGAGCAGTTCTTC
len: 16; d_gene: .; j_gene: TRBJ1-2; abundance: .; v_gene: TRBV5-6; CDR3aa: CASSLGPATANYGYTF; CDR3nt: TGTGCCAGCAGCTTGGGACCTGCGACAGCCAACTATGGCTACACCTTC
len: 15; d_gene: .; j_gene: TRBJ2-1; abundance: .; v_gene: TRBV5-1; CDR3aa: CASSLDRASYNEQFF; CDR3nt: TGCGCCAGCAGCTTGGACAGGGCCTCCTACAATGAGCAGTTCTTC
len: 13; d_gene: .; j_gene: TRBJ2-1; abundance: once; v_gene: TRBV4-1; CDR3aa: CASSHGGGNEQFF; CDR3nt: TGCGCCAGCAGCCACGGCGGAGGGAATGAGCAGTTCTTC
len: 16; d_gene: TRBD2; j_gene: TRBJ2-7; abundance: .; v_gene: TRBV18; CDR3aa: CASSPFAGGSTSEQYF; CDR3nt: TGTGCCAGCTCACCCTTTGCGGGAGGGAGTACGAGCGAGCAGTACTTC
len: 12; d_gene: .; j_gene: TRBJ2-7; abundance: .; v_gene: TRBV6-1; CDR3aa: CASSEFAAEQYF; CDR3nt: TGTGCCAGCAGTGAATTTGCGGCTGAGCAGTACTTC
len: 14; d_gene: TRBD1; j_gene: TRBJ1-1; abundance: .; v_gene: TRBV30; CDR3aa: CAWSRGRRDTEAFF; CDR3nt: TGTGCCTGGAGCAGGGGGCGAAGGGACACTGAAGCTTTCTTT
len: 19; d_gene: TRBD1; j_gene: TRBJ1-2; abundance: .; v_gene: TRBV9; CDR3aa: CASSSTAWTGRTGGYGYTF; CDR3nt: TGTGCCAGCAGTTCAACAGCCTGGACAGGGCGGACGGGGGGCTATGGCTACACCTTC
len: 11; d_gene: .; j_gene: TRBJ2-7; abundance: once; v_gene: TRBV27; CDR3aa: CASSLRYEQYF; CDR3nt: TGTGCCAGCAGTCTACGGTACGAGCAGTACTTC
len: 16; d_gene: TRBD1; j_gene: TRBJ2-1; abundance: .; v_gene: TRBV6-5; CDR3aa: CASSSFRDRVYNEQFF; CDR3nt: TGTGCCAGCAGTTCCTTCCGGGACAGGGTCTACAATGAGCAGTTCTTC
len: 14; d_gene: .; j_gene: TRBJ2-7; abundance: .; v_gene: TRBV25-1; CDR3aa: CASSARGAGNEQYF; CDR3nt: TGTGCCAGCAGTGCCCGGGGGGCAGGGAACGAGCAGTACTTC
len: 15; d_gene: TRBD1; j_gene: TRBJ2-6; abundance: .; v_gene: TRBV30; CDR3aa: CAWSGTGSGANVLTF; CDR3nt: TGTGCCTGGAGTGGGACAGGCTCTGGGGCCAACGTCCTGACTTTC
len: 11; d_gene: .; j_gene: TRBJ2-7; abundance: .; v_gene: TRBV30; CDR3aa: CAWSRAYEQYF; CDR3nt: TGTGCCTGGTCTCGAGCCTACGAGCAGTACTTC
len: 15; d_gene: .; j_gene: TRBJ1-2; abundance: few; v_gene: TRBV30; CDR3aa: CAWSHSMTDNYGYTF; CDR3nt: TGTGCCTGGAGTCACTCCATGACAGATAACTATGGCTACACCTTC
len: 16; d_gene: TRBD2; j_gene: TRBJ2-7; abundance: .; v_gene: TRBV23-1; CDR3aa: CASSQPAGGRIYEQYF; CDR3nt: TGCGCCAGCAGTCAACCGGCGGGGGGCCGGATTTACGAGCAGTACTTC
len: 16; d_gene: .; j_gene: TRBJ2-1; abundance: .; v_gene: TRBV7-9; CDR3aa: CSSSLEVWGAYNEQFF; CDR3nt: TGTTCCAGCAGCTTAGAAGTTTGGGGGGCCTACAATGAGCAGTTCTTC
len: 17; d_gene: TRBD2; j_gene: TRBJ2-3; abundance: .; v_gene: TRBV7-2; CDR3aa: CASSLLFASGRPDTQYF; CDR3nt: TGTGCCAGCAGCTTACTGTTCGCTAGCGGGAGACCGGATACGCAGTATTTT
len: 12; d_gene: TRBD1; j_gene: TRBJ1-2; abundance: .; v_gene: TRBV5-6; CDR3aa: CASSFGQGLYTF; CDR3nt: TGTGCCAGCAGCTTCGGACAGGGACTCTACACCTTC
len: 12; d_gene: .; j_gene: TRBJ2-7; abundance: .; v_gene: TRBV30; CDR3aa: CAWSVSLSEQYF; CDR3nt: TGTGCCTGGAGTGTTTCTCTATCCGAGCAGTACTTC
len: 17; d_gene: .; j_gene: TRBJ1-5; abundance: few; v_gene: TRBV15; CDR3aa: CATSRGEAGDYNQPQHF; CDR3nt: TGTGCCACCAGCAGAGGAGAGGCAGGGGATTACAATCAGCCCCAGCATTTT
len: 14; d_gene: .; j_gene: TRBJ2-7; abundance: .; v_gene: TRBV2; CDR3aa: CASRWRVGPYEQYF; CDR3nt: TGTGCCAGCAGATGGAGGGTCGGGCCCTACGAGCAGTACTTC
len: 14; d_gene: .; j_gene: TRBJ2-3; abundance: .; v_gene: TRBV2; CDR3aa: CARGGARGTDTQYF; CDR3nt: TGTGCCAGAGGAGGCGCGAGAGGCACAGATACGCAGTATTTT